The 15 T cell receptor beta chains listed next were all sequenced from one sample in a study of T-cell reconstitution after alpha-beta-depleted transplantation in children. A library of TCRbeta sequences, prepared with unique molecular identifiers, was generated. One entry per CDR3 protein results from TCRdb running MiXCR on the PCR reads. The sample records hundreds of thousands of distinct CDR3 sequences, 10% to 15% being singletons. The material was PBMCs, mostly from graft donor cells, obtained 360 days after TCRalphabeta/CD19-depleted stem cell transplant. These receptors were collected from a male patient younger than 18 who had a stem cell transplant for acute myeloid leukemia, so the T cells may come from the graft donor.

This clonotype occurred a few times. The V call is TRBV29-1, the J call TRBJ2-1, with unresolved D. The CDR3 contains 15 residues. Germline V lookup: CDR1 SQVTM, CDR2 ANQGSEA. Trimming shortened V by 4 bases and J by 0 bases, and 13 bases separated the two germline ends. This CDR3 reads CSVVSEESSYNEQFF. The CDR3, as DNA: TGCAGCGTTGTCTCTGAGGAGAGCTCCTACAATGAGCAGTTCTTC.

The chain links TRBV29-1 to TRBJ1-1, with 7 bases lining up with TRBD1. The CDR3 loop spans 12 amino acids. From germline, CDR1 is SQVTM and CDR2 ANQGSEA. The V and J ends lost 7 bases and 8 bases, in that order; junction bases with no gene match: 10. CDR3 nucleotide sequence: TGCAGCGCGGGGGACAGTAAGGGCGAAGCTTTCTTT. Amino acid sequence: CSAGDSKGEAFF.

The rearrangement links TRBV27 to TRBJ2-2, with TRBD2 matching over 8 bases. This CDR3 has 17 amino acids. The V gene's germline CDR1 is MNHEY and CDR2 SMNVEV (reference sequence). V shed 7 bases, J shed 4 bases, and the junction held 14 bases outside the gene matches. In nucleotides, the CDR3 is TGTGCCAGCAAGGTGGCGGGACTAGTCCTTCCCACCGGGGAGCTGTTTTTT. It is translated as CASKVAGLVLPTGELFF.

In its sample, this clonotype was seen many times. The rearrangement uses TRBV5-1 and TRBJ2-7, with TRBD1 identical over 9 bases. This CDR3 contains 15 residues. Unmatched junction bases numbered 16, after V lost 4 bases and J lost 11 bases. CDR1 is SGHRS and CDR2 is YFSETQ in the germline V gene. The CDR3 loop reads CASSGGTGFPKVEYF. The CDR3 coding sequence is TGCGCCAGCAGCGGAGGGACAGGGTTTCCTAAGGTGGAGTACTTC.

This clonotype was seen more than once but under ten times. The genes are TRBV27 and TRBJ2-5; D gene unclear. The CDR3 covers 13 residues. Per the germline V gene, CDR1 is MNHEY and CDR2 is SMNVEV (reference sequence). V dropped 2 bases and J dropped 5 bases, with 9 bases sitting between them. The DNA for the CDR3 is TGTGCCAGCAGTTTACCGCATAGCGAGACCCAGTACTTC. Protein: CASSLPHSETQYF.

This clonotype has a count of ten or more. The chain links TRBV7-9 to TRBJ2-3; 8 bases align to TRBD1. The ends lost 4 bases at V and 3 bases at J; junction bases unmatched: 6. The CDR3 runs to 15 residues. Germline-derived CDR1 and CDR2 are SEHNR and FQNEAQ (reference sequence). Here the CDR3 DNA reads TGTGCCAGCAGCTCCGGACAGGGAGCGACAGATACGCAGTATTTT. Translation: CASSSGQGATDTQYF.

There are a few counts of this clonotype. The gene calls are TRBV20-1 and TRBJ2-7; possible D gene TRBD2, 6 bases. The germline gives CDR1 DFQATT, CDR2 SNEGSKA (reference sequence). The CDR3 contains 13 residues. Trimming left V 3 bases short and J 4 bases short, with 13 bases between. This CDR3 is CSARGGSAYEQYF. The CDR3 DNA sequence: TGCAGTGCTAGGGGGGGTTCAGCATACGAGCAGTACTTC.

This clonotype has only a few counts. The chain uses TRBV7-9 and TRBJ2-3, with a tentative D call TRBD2 (6 bases). V lost 4 bases, J lost 3 bases, and 17 bases lay in between. The CDR3 is made up of 16 amino acids. CDR1 and CDR2 (germline): SEHNR, FQNEAQ (reference sequence). The CDR3 region is CASSSVVAGRTDTQYF. CDR3 in DNA: TGTGCCAGCAGCTCGGTAGTCGCGGGACGGACAGATACGCAGTATTTT.

The chain combines TRBV6-2 or TRBV6-3 with TRBJ2-3; the match to TRBD2 covers 11 bases. Per germline, CDR1 MNHEY and CDR2 SVGEGT. This CDR3 is built from 16 residues. Germline trimming cut 4 bases from V and 5 bases from J; bases unmatched to any gene: 8. The CDR3 is CASSSYTSGSGDTQYF. The CDR3 nucleotides are TGTGCCAGCAGTTCCTACACTAGCGGGAGCGGAGATACGCAGTATTTT.

In its sample, this clonotype was seen a few times. The V call is TRBV21-1, the J call TRBJ1-1; the table's D call TRBD1 went unverified against the DNA. TRBV21-1 is described as a pseudogene. This CDR3 contains 18 residues. The CDR3 nucleotides read TGTGCCAGCAGTATAAGGGCGACCGTGGCGCCATTTAACACTGAAGCTTTCTTT. It is translated as CASSIRATVAPFNTEAFF.

The V call is TRBV12-3 or TRBV12-4, the J call TRBJ2-7, with D possibly TRBD2 on 5 matching bases. The CDR3 is 12 amino acids. V was cut by 0 bases and J by 6 bases, with 6 bases left in between. In DNA form, the CDR3 reads TGTGCCAGCAGTTTAGCGGCGGGCGAGCAGTACTTC. Its protein product is CASSLAAGEQYF.

This clonotype appeared once. V is TRBV6-8 and J is TRBJ2-5, with 10 bases lining up with TRBD1. Germline CDR1 reads MNHGY; CDR2 reads SAAAGT. The CDR3 has 18 residues. The V and J ends lost 6 bases and 2 bases, in that order; junction bases with no gene match: 15. Written as DNA, the CDR3 is TGTGCCAGCAGCCCTAGACCGGGACAGGGGTCGAGGCAAGAGACCCAGTACTTC. Amino acid sequence: CASSPRPGQGSRQETQYF.

This clonotype has more than one count but fewer than ten. The chain recombines TRBV29-1 with TRBJ2-3; D ambiguous. With 4 bases removed from V and 0 bases from J, the gap between germline ends came to 14 bases. The CDR3 covers 15 residues. From germline, CDR1 is SQVTM and CDR2 ANQGSEA. The CDR3 bases are TGCAGCGTTGCCGTTTCAGCCTCTAGCACAGATACGCAGTATTTT. This gives the protein CSVAVSASSTDTQYF.

This clonotype was observed a few times. The chain joins TRBV10-3 to TRBJ1-3; no reliable D call. The V end lost 0 bases, the J end lost 2 bases, and 11 bases lay between the germline ends. The CDR3 runs 16 residues. CDR1 and CDR2 from the germline V gene are ENHRY and SYGVKD. The CDR3: CAISESVESPGNTIYF. The CDR3 region has the DNA TGTGCCATCAGTGAGTCGGTAGAATCCCCTGGAAACACCATATATTTT.

This clonotype was observed a handful of times. V gene TRBV11-2 combines with J gene TRBJ2-1; 8 bases line up with TRBD1. Losses at the gene ends were 3 bases for V and 9 bases for J; bases not matched to a gene: 22. Germline V lookup: CDR1 SGHAT, CDR2 FQNNGV. This CDR3 is 19 amino acids long. Written as DNA, the CDR3 is TGTGCCAGCAGCTTCCTCTTTCCGGGACAGGCCAACCCAAGGAGTGAGCAGTTCTTC. Translating it yields CASSFLFPGQANPRSEQFF.